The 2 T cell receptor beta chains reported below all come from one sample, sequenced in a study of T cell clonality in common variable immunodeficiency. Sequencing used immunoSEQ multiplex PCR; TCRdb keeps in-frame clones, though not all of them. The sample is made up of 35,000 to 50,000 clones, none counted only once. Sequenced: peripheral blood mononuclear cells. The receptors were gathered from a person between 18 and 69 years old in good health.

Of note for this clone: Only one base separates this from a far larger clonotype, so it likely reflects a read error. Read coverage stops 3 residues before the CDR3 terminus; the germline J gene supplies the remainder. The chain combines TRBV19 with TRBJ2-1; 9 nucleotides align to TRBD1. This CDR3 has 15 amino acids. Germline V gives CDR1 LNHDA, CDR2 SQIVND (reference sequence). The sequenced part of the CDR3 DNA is TGTGCCAGTAGTAGGACAGGGGCCTCCTACAGTGAG. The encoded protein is CASSRTGASYSE. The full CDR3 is CASSRTGASYSEQFF.

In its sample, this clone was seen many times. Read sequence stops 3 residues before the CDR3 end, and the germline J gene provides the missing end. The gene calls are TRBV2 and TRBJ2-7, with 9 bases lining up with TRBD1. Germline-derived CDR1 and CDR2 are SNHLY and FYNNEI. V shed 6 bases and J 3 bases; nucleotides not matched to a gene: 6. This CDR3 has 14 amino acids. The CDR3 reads CASRIADRGYEQYF. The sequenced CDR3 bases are TGTGCCAGCAGGATCGCGGACAGGGGCTACGAG.